The clone carrying this TCR beta chain was found a few times. Its antigen remains unidentified. The data are from a study of beta chain features in type 1 diabetes. Study conclusions and caveats: More deletions and fewer insertions at VDJ junctions were seen in type 1 diabetes patients. Shorter TCRB CDR3s, moderately but significantly so, marked every one of the four CD4+ subsets in Type 1 diabetes patients. It was among patients, rather than healthy donors, that naive, central memory and Treg TCRB repertoires appeared more similar.

Germline V gene sequence: CDR1 PRHDT, CDR2 FYEKMQ (reference sequence). This CDR3 comprises 12 residues. Trimming removed 2 bases at V and 3 bases at J, with 4 bases between. CD45RO/CCR7/CD25/CD127/CD95/CD27 sorting isolated CD4+ naive, central memory, regulatory and stem cell-like memory cells. Every isolated RNA sample was fully reverse transcribed, so sequencing captured expressed TCRB transcripts. Naive, central memory and regulatory T cell samples came to a mean of roughly 3.9 million reads. Some clones are missing from TCRdb's copy, which holds only in-frame ones; the method was immunoSEQ multiplex PCR. In the table there are approximately 270,000 clones, about 13% of which are singletons.

Material: naive CD4+ T cells from blood. The receptor was derived from a man aged 25-40 years with type 1 diabetes. The genes are TRBV13 and TRBJ2-5; D is unclear. The CDR3 loop is CASSLTEETQYF. CDR3 nucleotide sequence: TGTGCCAGCAGCTTAACGGAAGAGACCCAGTACTTC.